This TCR beta chain was documented in a study of shared clonotypes between healthy human individuals. The study's findings and limits: Shared clonotypes: 4.5% to 5% naive CD4, around 3.5% naive CD8, 2.3% memory CD4, 0.35% to 0.5% memory CD8. Having only a few donors restricted how much genetic and exposure-history diversity was captured.

V gave up 1 base and J gave up 4 bases, with 17 bases separating them. This CDR3 comprises 16 residues. Germline CDR1 MGHRA, CDR2 YSYEKL. Naive CD8 cells were CD45RO-negative, positively selected for CCR7, excluding terminally differentiated effector memory CD45RA+ cells. As for this clone: Its target is not known.

TCRdb's copy holds only in-frame clones and misses some; the assay was immunoSEQ multiplex PCR. The sample has some 600,000 clones; about 96% are singletons. The sample taken for sequencing was naive CD8+ T cells sorted from blood. This chain uses TRBV4-1 with TRBJ2-7; the D gene is possibly TRBD2 (5 bases). The source is a young woman in good health. This CDR3 reads CASSQATERREYEQYF. CDR3 DNA: TGCGCCAGCAGCCAAGCAACGGAGCGGAGAGAGTACGAGCAGTACTTC.